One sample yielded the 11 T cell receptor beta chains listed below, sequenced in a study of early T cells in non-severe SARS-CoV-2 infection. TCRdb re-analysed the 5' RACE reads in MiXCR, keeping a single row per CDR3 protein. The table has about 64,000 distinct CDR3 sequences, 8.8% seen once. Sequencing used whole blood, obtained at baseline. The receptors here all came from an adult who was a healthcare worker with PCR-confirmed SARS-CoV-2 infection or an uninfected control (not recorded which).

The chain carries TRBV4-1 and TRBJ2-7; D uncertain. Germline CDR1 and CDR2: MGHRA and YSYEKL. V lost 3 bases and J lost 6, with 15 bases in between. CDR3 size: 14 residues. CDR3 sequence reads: CASSQNPSPSEQYF. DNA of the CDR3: TGCGCCAGCAGCCAGAACCCTTCGCCCTCCGAGCAGTACTTC.

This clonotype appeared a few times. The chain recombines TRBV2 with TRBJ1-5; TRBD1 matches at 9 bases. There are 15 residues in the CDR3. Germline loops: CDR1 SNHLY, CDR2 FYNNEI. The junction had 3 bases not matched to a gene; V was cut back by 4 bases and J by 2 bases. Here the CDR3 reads CASSADRGGNQPQHF. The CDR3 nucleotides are TGTGCCAGCAGTGCGGACAGGGGAGGCAATCAGCCCCAGCATTTT.

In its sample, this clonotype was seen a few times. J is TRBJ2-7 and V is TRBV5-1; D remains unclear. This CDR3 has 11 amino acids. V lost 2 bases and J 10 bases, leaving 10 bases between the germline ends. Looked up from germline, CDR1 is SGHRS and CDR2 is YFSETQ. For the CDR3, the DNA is TGCGCCAGCAGCTTCGGCGGACCCCAGTACTTC. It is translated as CASSFGGPQYF.

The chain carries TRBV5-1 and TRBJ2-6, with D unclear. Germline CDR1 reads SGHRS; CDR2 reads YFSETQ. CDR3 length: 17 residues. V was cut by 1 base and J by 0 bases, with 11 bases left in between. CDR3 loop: CASSLTVASSGANVLTF. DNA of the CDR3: TGCGCCAGCAGCTTGACAGTTGCAAGCTCTGGGGCCAACGTCCTGACTTTC.

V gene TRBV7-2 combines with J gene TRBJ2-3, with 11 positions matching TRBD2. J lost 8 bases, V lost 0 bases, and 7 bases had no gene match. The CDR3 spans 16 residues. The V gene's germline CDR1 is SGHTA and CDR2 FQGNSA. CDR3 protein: CASSLALAGVSVTQYF. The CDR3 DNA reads TGTGCCAGCAGCTTAGCACTAGCGGGAGTTAGCGTTACGCAGTATTTT.

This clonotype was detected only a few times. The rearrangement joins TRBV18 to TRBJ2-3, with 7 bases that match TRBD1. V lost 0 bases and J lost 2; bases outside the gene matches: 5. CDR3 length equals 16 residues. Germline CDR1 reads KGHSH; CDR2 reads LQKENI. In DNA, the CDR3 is TGTGCCAGCTCACCACCGACAGGGTTCTACACAGATACGCAGTATTTT. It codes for CASSPPTGFYTDTQYF.

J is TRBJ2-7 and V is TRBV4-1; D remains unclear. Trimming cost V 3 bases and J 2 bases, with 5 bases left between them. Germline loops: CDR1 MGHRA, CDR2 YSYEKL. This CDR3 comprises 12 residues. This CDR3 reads CASSHPTYEQYF. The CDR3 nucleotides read TGCGCCAGCAGCCATCCCACCTACGAGCAGTACTTC.

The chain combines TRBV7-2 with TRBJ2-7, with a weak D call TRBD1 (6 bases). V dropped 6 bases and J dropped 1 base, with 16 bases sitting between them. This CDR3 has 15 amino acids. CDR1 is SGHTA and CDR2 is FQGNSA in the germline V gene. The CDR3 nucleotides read TGTGCCAGCAGTCGTACCGGGACACAGTCCTACGAGCAGTACTTC. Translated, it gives CASSRTGTQSYEQYF.

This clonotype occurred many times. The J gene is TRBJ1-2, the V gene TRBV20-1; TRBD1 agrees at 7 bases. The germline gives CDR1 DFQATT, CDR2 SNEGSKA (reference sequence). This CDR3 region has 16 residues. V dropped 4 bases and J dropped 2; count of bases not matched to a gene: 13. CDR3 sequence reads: CSAIGYRPGGNYGYTF. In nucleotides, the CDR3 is TGCAGTGCTATCGGTTACAGGCCAGGGGGAAACTATGGCTACACCTTC.

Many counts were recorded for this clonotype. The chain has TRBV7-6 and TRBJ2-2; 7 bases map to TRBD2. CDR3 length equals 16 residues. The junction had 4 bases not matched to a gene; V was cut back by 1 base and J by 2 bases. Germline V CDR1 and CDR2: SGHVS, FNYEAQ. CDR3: CASSLGLAFNTGELFF. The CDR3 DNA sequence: TGTGCCAGCAGCTTAGGACTAGCCTTTAACACCGGGGAGCTGTTTTTT.

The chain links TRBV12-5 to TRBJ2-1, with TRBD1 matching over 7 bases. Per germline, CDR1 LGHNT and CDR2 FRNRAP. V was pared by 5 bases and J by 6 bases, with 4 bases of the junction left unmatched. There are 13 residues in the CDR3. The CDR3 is CASGPSGGNEQFF. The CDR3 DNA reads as TGTGCTAGTGGTCCCTCAGGGGGCAATGAGCAGTTCTTC.